This T cell receptor (beta chain) appears in the sequencing data of a study of long-term antiretroviral therapy in people with HIV. Sequencing used immunoSEQ v3.0 at survey level. Some clones are missing from TCRdb's copy, which holds only in-frame ones; the method was immunoSEQ multiplex PCR. The table shows 20,000 to 25,000 clones, with 70% to 85% occurring only once. Trimming took 3 bases from V and 2 from J, leaving 11 bases between them. From germline, CDR1 is SNHLY and CDR2 FYNNEI. The CDR3 length is 15 residues. Comments on this clone: The antigen remains unidentified.

Study-wide results and limits: Diversity rose after ART but stayed below transplant donor controls. Investigators report no available data on ART adherence, viral resistance or therapy changes. Compared with controls, HIV repertoires showed narrower CDR3 length ranges.

The chain combines TRBV2 with TRBJ1-3; weak D call: TRBD1 (5 bases). The receptor's source is a man aged 18 to 30 with HIV. The sequencing here drew on unsorted PBMCs, taken 0.5 years after starting antiretroviral therapy. The CDR3 spells CASSDVRDAGNTIYF. The DNA for the CDR3 is TGTGCCAGCAGTGATGTTCGGGACGCTGGAAACACCATATATTTT.